The 5 T cell receptor beta chains below were found in one sample sequenced in a study of shared clonotypes between healthy human individuals. Assay used: immunoSEQ multiplex PCR; TCRdb lists only in-frame clones, some missing. The sample has nearly 1 million clones, approximately 76% seen once; the top ten hold over 1.3%. Sequences were obtained from memory CD4+ T cells sorted from blood. Specified subset: CD45RA-negative fraction. Receptors were obtained from a man aged 18 to 29 in good health.

The rearrangement uses TRBV10-3 and TRBJ2-3; possible D gene TRBD1, 6 bases. Germline V CDR1 and CDR2: ENHRY, SYGVKD. The CDR3 consists of 14 residues. Trimming took off 3 bases at V and 6 bases at J, with 13 bases between the two ends. The CDR3 here is CAISDGRGVDTQYF. CDR3 in DNA: TGTGCCATCAGTGACGGCAGGGGCGTGGATACGCAGTATTTT.

The chain joins TRBV11-2 to TRBJ1-6; D gene uncertain. CDR1 SGHAT and CDR2 FQNNGV come from the germline V gene. Trimming shortened V by 0 bases and J by 7 bases, and 13 bases separated the two germline ends. The CDR3 contains 16 residues. CDR3 loop: CASSLDSGRWNSPLHF. The CDR3 bases are TGTGCCAGCAGCTTAGATAGTGGCAGGTGGAATTCACCCCTCCACTTT.

The rearrangement uses TRBV13 and TRBJ1-1, with 9 bases aligning to TRBD1. This CDR3 is built from 12 residues. Trimming cost V 4 bases and J 11 bases; bases outside gene matches: 5. Germline loops: CDR1 PRHDT, CDR2 FYEKMQ (reference sequence). Written as DNA, the CDR3 is TGTGCCAGCAGCTGGGACAGGGAACGGGCTTTCTTT. It is translated as CASSWDRERAFF.

This clone has a single count. The chain combines TRBV2 with TRBJ1-1; D gene unclear. The CDR3 contains 13 residues. Trimming stripped 9 bases from V and 0 bases from J, with 11 bases between. The V gene's germline CDR1 is SNHLY and CDR2 FYNNEI. CDR3 nucleotides: TGTGCCAGAACCGGTCCTCTGAACACTGAAGCTTTCTTT. Translating it yields CARTGPLNTEAFF. Complete variable domain (other parts from reference TRBV2 and TRBJ1-1): EPEVTQTPSHQVTQMGQEVILRCVPISNHLYFYWYRQILGQKVEFLVSFYNNEISEKSEIFDDQFSVERPDGSNFTLKIRSTKLEDSAMYFCARTGPLNTEAFFGQGTRLTVV.

This chain connects TRBV5-6 to TRBJ2-5, with 9 bases fitting TRBD1. CDR3 length equals 18 residues. The V gene's germline CDR1 is SGHDT and CDR2 YYEEEE. Trimming cost V 4 bases and J 1 base; bases outside gene matches: 14. CDR3: CASSPGTGILGSQETQYF. CDR3 bases: TGTGCCAGCAGCCCCGGGACAGGGATTTTGGGGAGCCAAGAGACCCAGTACTTC.